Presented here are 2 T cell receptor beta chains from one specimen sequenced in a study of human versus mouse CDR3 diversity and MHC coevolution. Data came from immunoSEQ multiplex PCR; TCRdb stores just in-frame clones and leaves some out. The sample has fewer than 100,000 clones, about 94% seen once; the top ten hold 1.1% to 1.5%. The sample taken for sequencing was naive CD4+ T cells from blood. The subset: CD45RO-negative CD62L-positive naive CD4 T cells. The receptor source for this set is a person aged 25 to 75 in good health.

CDR3 bases: TGTGCCAGCAGCACTGGGACAGGGACGGGAAACTATGGCTACACCTTC. It encodes CASSTGTGTGNYGYTF. The rearrangement uses TRBV7-2 and TRBJ1-2; 9 bases fit TRBD1. The CDR3 contains 16 residues. The J segment lost 2 bases and the V segment lost 5 bases, leaving 9 bases of the junction unmatched. Germline V gene lookup returns CDR1 SGHTA and CDR2 FQGNSA.

CDR3 sequence: CSVIVATNEKLFF. The DNA of the CDR3 is TGCAGCGTTATAGTTGCAACTAATGAAAAACTGTTTTTT. The chain links TRBV29-1 to TRBJ1-4; D gene uncertain. Germline loops: CDR1 SQVTM, CDR2 ANQGSEA. Between the trimmed V and J ends, which lost 5 bases and 0 bases, there was a span of 7 bases. The CDR3 sequence is 13 residues long.